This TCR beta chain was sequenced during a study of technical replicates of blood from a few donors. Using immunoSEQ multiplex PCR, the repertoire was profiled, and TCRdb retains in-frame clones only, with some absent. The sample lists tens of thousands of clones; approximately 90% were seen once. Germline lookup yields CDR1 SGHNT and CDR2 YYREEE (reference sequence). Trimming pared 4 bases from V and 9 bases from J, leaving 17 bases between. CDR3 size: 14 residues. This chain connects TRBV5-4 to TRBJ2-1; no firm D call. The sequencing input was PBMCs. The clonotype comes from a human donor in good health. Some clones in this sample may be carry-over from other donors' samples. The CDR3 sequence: CASSHEPGIGEQFF. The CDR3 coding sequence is TGTGCCAGCAGCCACGAACCTGGCATTGGTGAGCAGTTCTTC.